This T cell receptor beta chain was recovered during a study of T-cell memory formation after mild COVID-19. TCRdb independently ran MiXCR on the 5' RACE reads; one entry per CDR3 protein. The sample lists 100,000 or so distinct CDR3 sequences, over 8.5% occurring once. The study's findings and limits: Prior to infection, memory already included some responding clones, suggesting cross-reactive memory joined. Most CD4+ clones that shrank were in CM and EM, while CD8+ ones turned up in EMRA.

The germline V and J ends were trimmed by 5 bases and 0 bases, with 11 bases remaining between them. CDR1 and CDR2 (germline): SGHVS, FQNEAQ. The length of the CDR3 is 15 residues. Points on this clonotype: Its specificity is not known.

The chain carries TRBV7-8 and TRBJ1-5; D not resolved. The sequence derives from a man in his late teens or twenties who had mild COVID-19 (a few samples of this study predate the infection). Cell type and time point are not known. Material: PBMCs or a T cell subset sorted from them (not recorded which). The CDR3 region has the DNA TGTGCCAGCAGCCTCGGACTGTATAGCAATCAGCCCCAGCATTTT. It specifies CASSLGLYSNQPQHF. Together with reference TRBV7-8 and TRBJ1-5, the CDR3 gives the full variable domain: GAGVSQSPRYKVAKRGQDVALRCDPISGHVSLFWYQQALGQGPEFLTYFQNEAQLDKSGLPSDRFFAERPEGSVSTLKIQRTQQEDSAVYLCASSLGLYSNQPQHFGDGTRLSIL.